This is a list of T cell receptor beta chains from one sample in a study of beta chain features in type 1 diabetes. Sequenced by immunoSEQ multiplex PCR; TCRdb stores in-frame clones only, minus some. This table has around 690,000 clones, around 11% appearing once. Input material: naive CD4+ T cells from blood. The receptors were sampled from a man younger than 40 with type 1 diabetes. CDR3s include the opening cysteine and the closing phenylalanine or tryptophan. A D gene is named only where the DNA matches it firmly. Expanded clones get a size class; other rows say once, few or many, or leave the size out.

j_call clone_size d_call v_call cdr3_nt cdr3_aa
TRBJ2-7 . . TRBV30 TGTGCCTGGAGTCCTATCTACGAGCAGTACTTC CAWSPIYEQYF
TRBJ2-3 . . TRBV10-2 TGCGCCAGCAGTGATTCCGGGGGGCCTCCTCATACGCAGTATTTT CASSDSGGPPHTQYF
TRBJ2-5 . TRBD2 TRBV7-3 TGTGCCAGCAGCTTATCGACTAGCGGGCAAGAGACCCAGTACTTC CASSLSTSGQETQYF
TRBJ2-4 few TRBD1 TRBV7-9 TGTGCCAGCAGCTCCGGACAGGGATGGGGCATTCAGTACTTC CASSSGQGWGIQYF
TRBJ2-5 few TRBD1 TRBV4-3 TGCGCCAGCAGCCAAGATCGACCTGGGACAGGGCGATCAGAGACCCAGTACTTC CASSQDRPGTGRSETQYF
TRBJ2-7 . TRBD1 TRBV6-5 TGTGCCAGCAGTTACGCAGGGACAGCGAACTACGAGCAGTACTTC CASSYAGTANYEQYF
TRBJ2-5 . TRBD2 TRBV6-1 TGTGCCATTTGGAATCCGGGACTAGGAGAGACCCAGTACTTC CAIWNPGLGETQYF
TRBJ1-5 few . TRBV28 TGTGCCAGCAGTTTCGACAGCAATCAGCCCCAGCATTTT CASSFDSNQPQHF
TRBJ2-3 few TRBD1 TRBV2 TGTGCCAGCAGTGGACAGGGGCTAGATACGCAGTATTTT CASSGQGLDTQYF
TRBJ1-6 few . TRBV6-5 TGTGCCACCTCTCGGGTCCCGACTCTAGATTCACCCCTCCACTTT CATSRVPTLDSPLHF
TRBJ1-1 . . TRBV6-5 TGTGCCAGCAGCCCCCGGGGGGGCACTGAAGCTTTCTTT CASSPRGGTEAFF
TRBJ1-5 few . TRBV29-1 TGCAGCGTGGGGTGGGGCTTGTTTCAGCCCCAGCATTTT CSVGWGLFQPQHF
TRBJ1-2 . . TRBV7-9 TGTGCCAGCAGCCTACCCCGGGACGCCTATCGCTACACCTTC CASSLPRDAYRYTF
TRBJ2-2 . . TRBV28 TGTGCCAACAGCCCGCCAACAGGGCTAAACACCGGGGAGCTGTTTTTT CANSPPTGLNTGELFF
TRBJ2-7 . . TRBV5-6 TGTGCCAGCGGAAACAGGGTACACGAGCAGTACTTC CASGNRVHEQYF
TRBJ1-2 . . TRBV5-4 TGTGCCAGCAGCCCCGGAATTGGCTACACCTTC CASSPGIGYTF
TRBJ2-7 few . TRBV10-3 TGTGCCATCAGTGAGTCGGGGAATACCTACGAGCAGTACTTC CAISESGNTYEQYF
TRBJ2-3 few . TRBV4-1 TGCGCCAGCAGCCAAGGGACCTCCGGGCGCGGTAGTCATACGCAGTATTTT CASSQGTSGRGSHTQYF